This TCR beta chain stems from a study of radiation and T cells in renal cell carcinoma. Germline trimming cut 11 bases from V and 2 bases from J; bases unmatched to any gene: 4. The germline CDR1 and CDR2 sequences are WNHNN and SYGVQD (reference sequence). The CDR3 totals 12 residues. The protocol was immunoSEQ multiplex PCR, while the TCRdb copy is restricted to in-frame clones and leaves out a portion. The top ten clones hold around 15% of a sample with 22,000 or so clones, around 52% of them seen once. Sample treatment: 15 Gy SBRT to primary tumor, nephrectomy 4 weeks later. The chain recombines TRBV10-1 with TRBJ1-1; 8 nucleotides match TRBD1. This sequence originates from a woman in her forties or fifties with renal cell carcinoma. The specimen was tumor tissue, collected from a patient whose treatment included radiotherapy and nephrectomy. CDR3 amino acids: CAGGQGNTEAFF. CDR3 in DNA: TGCGCCGGTGGACAGGGAAACACTGAAGCTTTCTTT.